These T cell receptor beta chains were read from a single sample in a study of blood T cell repertoires in COVID-19. Method: immunoSEQ multiplex PCR; TCRdb's copy keeps in-frame clones and lacks some. The repertoire holds hundreds of thousands of clones, with about nine tenths as singletons. The specimen was PBMCs or T cells enriched from blood (not recorded which). Receptors originate from a woman between 50 and 59 years old in a cohort exposed to, infected with or recovered from COVID-19 (not recorded which). Both conserved end residues are part of each CDR3. D genes are given only for firm matches. A row's size may be missing; if present it is once, few, many or a size class.

>TRBV2|NA|NA|TRBJ1-3
TGTGCCAGCAGTGGGCTCCGGGACACATCTGGAAACACCATATATTTT
CASSGLRDTSGNTIYF
>TRBV7-2|NA|NA|TRBJ2-2
TGTGCCAGCAGCTTAATCCTCCCCGGGGAGCTGTTTTTT
CASSLILPGELFF
>TRBV18|NA|NA|TRBJ2-1
TGTGCCAGCTCACAAGGGGGGGTCAATGAGCAGTTCTTC
CASSQGGVNEQFF
>TRBV7-2|NA|TRBD2|TRBJ2-2
TGTGCCAGCAGCCAACGGGCGGGGGGGTACACCGGGGAGCTGTTTTTT
CASSQRAGGYTGELFF
>TRBV4-3|NA|TRBD1|TRBJ1-2
TGCGCCAGCAGCCATACAACAGGGGATGGCTACACCTTC
CASSHTTGDGYTF
>TRBV4-2|NA|NA|TRBJ2-4
TGTGCCAGCAGCCAAGAGCCTCCTACGGGGGGCGGTGGTCAAAACATTCAGTACTTC
CASSQEPPTGGGGQNIQYF
>TRBV3-1/TRBV3-2|NA|TRBD1|TRBJ1-6
TGTGCCAGCAGCCCCGGACAGGGGTATTCACCCCTCCACTTT
CASSPGQGYSPLHF
>TRBV28|few|NA|TRBJ2-7
TGTGCCAGCAGTTCTGGGAGCTCCTACGAGCAGTACTTC
CASSSGSSYEQYF
>TRBV12-3/TRBV12-4|NA|TRBD1|TRBJ2-7
TGTGCCAGCAGTCGGACAGGGATCGAGCAGTACTTC
CASSRTGIEQYF
>TRBV2|NA|TRBD1|TRBJ1-1
TGTGCCAGCATAGGACAGGGGTTATCTGAAGCTTTCTTT
CASIGQGLSEAFF
>TRBV3-1/TRBV3-2|NA|NA|TRBJ2-5
TGTGCCAGCAGCCAAGGGCGGAGGAGGTACCAAGAGACCCAGTACTTC
CASSQGRRRYQETQYF
>TRBV28|once|NA|TRBJ2-7
TGTGCCAGCAGTTTCTCCCAGGACAGCTCCTACGAGCAGTACTTC
CASSFSQDSSYEQYF
>TRBV2|NA|NA|TRBJ1-3
TGTGCCAGCAGTGACTCCCCGTTTGGAAACACCATATATTTT
CASSDSPFGNTIYF
>TRBV3-1/TRBV3-2|NA|NA|TRBJ1-1
TGTGCCAGCAGCCAAGATATGCAGAAAGCTTTCTTT
CASSQDMQKAFF
>TRBV3-1/TRBV3-2|NA|TRBD1|TRBJ1-2
TGTGCCAGCAGCCAAAGCCGGACAGGATCCTATGGCTACACCTTC
CASSQSRTGSYGYTF
>TRBV15|NA|NA|TRBJ2-1
TGTGCCACCAGCAGAGAAGGCGGAGGTTATGAGCAGTTCTTC
CATSREGGGYEQFF
>TRBV6-2/TRBV6-3|NA|NA|TRBJ1-2
TGTGCCAGCAGTTTCGACCGAGGGGGCTACACCTTC
CASSFDRGGYTF
>TRBV7-9|NA|TRBD1|TRBJ1-2
TGTGCCAGCAGCTTTATGGCCCGAAGGGGGCTCTATGGCTACACCTTC
CASSFMARRGLYGYTF
>TRBV6-2/TRBV6-3|few|NA|TRBJ1-5
TGTGCCAGCAGTAAACGGGGGGACAATCAGCCCCAGCATTTT
CASSKRGDNQPQHF
>TRBV5-6|NA|TRBD1|TRBJ1-2
TGTGCCAGCAGCATGGACAGGGGGCATCATGGCTACACCTTC
CASSMDRGHHGYTF
>TRBV7-9|NA|TRBD1|TRBJ2-3
TGTGCCAGCAGACTAACAGGGGGCACAGATACGCAGTATTTT
CASRLTGGTDTQYF
>TRBV7-2|few|TRBD1|TRBJ1-1
TGTGCCAGCAGCTTATGGACAGGGGTGAACACTGAAGCTTTCTTT
CASSLWTGVNTEAFF
>TRBV10-3|NA|TRBD2|TRBJ2-1
TGTGCTTCGGGGGGTTCGCGTGTTGGTACCAATGAGCAGTTCTTC
CASGGSRVGTNEQFF
>TRBV5-1|NA|NA|TRBJ2-2
TGCGCCAGCAGATGGAGGAACACCGGGGAGCTGTTTTTT
CASRWRNTGELFF
>TRBV15|few|NA|TRBJ2-1
TGTGCCACCAGCAGAGAGGTAGCATATGAGCAGTTCTTC
CATSREVAYEQFF